The rows below give T cell receptor beta chains drawn from one sample of a study of response to subunit inactivated influenza vaccine. TCRdb processed the RT-PCR reads anew with MiXCR; each CDR3 protein has one entry. The table includes around 570,000 distinct CDR3 sequences, approximately 10% detected once. This same sample was also taken into another study, of T cells expressing NK-cell markers.

The sample consisted of PBMCs from blood, taken on the day of vaccination. Receptor source: a man in his fifties or sixties who received an inactivated influenza vaccine. Each CDR3 is given with its conserved first and last residue. Fields, in order: clone size, D gene, V gene, J gene, CDR3 DNA, CDR3 protein. The D gene is left open where the match is weak. Size is omitted from some rows. Given values are once, few, many or a class for expanded clones.

NA	NA	TRBV15	TRBJ2-7	TGTGCCACCAGCAGGGGAGAGGGACCGTTTGGCGAGCAGTACTTC	CATSRGEGPFGEQYF
few	TRBD1	TRBV20-1	TRBJ2-1	TGCAGTGCCGGCGACAGGGGCGCCTACAATGAGCAGTTCTTC	CSAGDRGAYNEQFF
NA	TRBD2	TRBV20-1	TRBJ2-2	TGCAGTGCTGTTAGCGGGAGGGCCGCCGGGGAGCTGTTTTTT	CSAVSGRAAGELFF
few	NA	TRBV7-2	TRBJ2-7	TGTGCCAGCAGCTCCCCTGGGGGACGCTACGAGCAGTACTTC	CASSSPGGRYEQYF
few	NA	TRBV29-1	TRBJ1-2	TGCGTGGGGGGGGATTCTAACTATGGCTACACCTTC	CVGGDSNYGYTF
many	NA	TRBV15	TRBJ1-5	TGTGCCACCAGCAGAGATAAGGGTTCCCAGCATTTT	CATSRDKGSQHF
many	TRBD2	TRBV9	TRBJ2-1	TGTGCCAGCAGCGTAGCTAGCGGGAGGGCCGGTGAGCAGTTCTTC	CASSVASGRAGEQFF
few	TRBD2	TRBV10-3	TRBJ2-5	TGTGCCATCATAGAGCTAGCGGGAATCCAAGAGACCCAGTACTTC	CAIIELAGIQETQYF
NA	NA	TRBV5-1	TRBJ1-1	TGCGCCAGCAGCTTGTGGGGGGATTGGGCTTTCTTT	CASSLWGDWAFF
NA	NA	TRBV5-1	TRBJ2-3	TGCGCCAGCAGCCGACAGGAGAGCACAGATACGCAGTATTTT	CASSRQESTDTQYF
few	NA	TRBV27	TRBJ2-1	TGTGCCAGCGATGACAGGCGCTCCTACAATGAGCAGTTCTTC	CASDDRRSYNEQFF
few	NA	TRBV30	TRBJ2-5	TGTGCCTGGAGTGGGGCAGGGACCCAGTACTTC	CAWSGAGTQYF
few	NA	TRBV15	TRBJ2-1	TGTGCCACCAGCAGACAGGATCCGTTCAATGAGCAGTTCTTC	CATSRQDPFNEQFF
NA	NA	TRBV11-2	TRBJ2-3	TGTGCCAGCAGCTGGGGTCTCCGGACCCCGTTGTATTTT	CASSWGLRTPLYF
NA	TRBD1	TRBV29-1	TRBJ1-2	TGCAGACCTCAGGGGGGGAGAAGCTATGGCTACACCTTC	CRPQGGRSYGYTF
few	NA	TRBV27	TRBJ1-6	TGTGCCAGCGGCATGAGGGACTCCTATAATTCACCCCTCCACTTT	CASGMRDSYNSPLHF
few	NA	TRBV27	TRBJ1-3	TGTGCCAGCAGTCAACAGGGTTCGTCTGGAAACACCATATATTTT	CASSQQGSSGNTIYF
few	TRBD1	TRBV20-1	TRBJ1-1	TGCAGTGCTACAGGGGGTCTTGTGAACACTGAAGCTTTCTTT	CSATGGLVNTEAFF
NA	TRBD2	TRBV11-1	TRBJ2-5	TGTGCCAGCAGCCAGGGACTAGCGGGAGTATTTCGAGAGACCCAGTACTTC	CASSQGLAGVFRETQYF
few	NA	TRBV2	TRBJ2-1	TGTGCCAGCAGTGCCCACCCTGAGAGGCAGTTCTTC	CASSAHPERQFF
few	NA	TRBV6-1	TRBJ2-2	TGTGCCAGCAGACCTCGGTGGAGGTCCGGGGAGCTGTTTTTT	CASRPRWRSGELFF
few	NA	TRBV9	TRBJ2-3	TGTGCCAGCAGCCGTAGTCCTAGCGTGGCAGATACGCAGTATTTT	CASSRSPSVADTQYF
many	NA	TRBV4-2	TRBJ2-2	TGTGCCAGCAGCCCTGGGGGGACGAACACCGGGGAGCTGTTTTTT	CASSPGGTNTGELFF
few	NA	TRBV5-4	TRBJ1-4	TGTGCCAGCAGCTTGAAGGGGAATAATGAAAAACTGTTTTTT	CASSLKGNNEKLFF
few	NA	TRBV7-9	TRBJ1-5	TGTGCCAGCAGCCAATCGGGGCCCCAGCATTTT	CASSQSGPQHF
NA	TRBD1	TRBV20-1	TRBJ2-1	TGCAGTCTGCTGCGGGACAGGGCTCGCAATGAGCAGTTCTTC	CSLLRDRARNEQFF
few	TRBD2	TRBV19	TRBJ2-1	TGTGCCAGTAGTAGGGCTAGCGGGGGTGTATACTACAATGAGCAGTTCTTC	CASSRASGGVYYNEQFF
few	TRBD2	TRBV6-2/TRBV6-3	TRBJ2-3	TGTGCCAGCAGTTACCCGGGACTAGGGATTCTTTTT	CASSYPGLGILF
few	NA	TRBV4-3	TRBJ2-4	TGCGCCAGCAGCCAAGACAGATTAGCCAAAAACATTCAGTACTTC	CASSQDRLAKNIQYF
few	NA	TRBV5-1	TRBJ2-7	TGCGCCAGCAGCCTCGGAGGTGGGACCCTCGAGCAGTACTTC	CASSLGGGTLEQYF
many	NA	TRBV20-1	TRBJ2-1	TGCAGTGCCGTGGTTACCGTCCTGGAGCAGTTCTTC	CSAVVTVLEQFF
NA	NA	TRBV28	TRBJ2-1	TGTGCCAGCAGTTTAGGGGTTTACATACGTGAGCAGTTCTTC	CASSLGVYIREQFF
NA	TRBD2	TRBV27	TRBJ2-7	TGTGCCAGCAGCCTTAAAGCGGGAAAAGTCTACGAGCAGTACTTC	CASSLKAGKVYEQYF
NA	NA	TRBV19	TRBJ1-5	TGTGCCAGTAGTATAGATCAGGATCAGCCCCAGCATTTT	CASSIDQDQPQHF
NA	TRBD2	TRBV20-1	TRBJ2-7	TGCAGTGCTAGAGATCCTAGCGGGGTCTACGAGCAGTACTTC	CSARDPSGVYEQYF
many	NA	TRBV3-1	TRBJ2-7	TGTGCCAGCAGCCAGCCGGAAGGCTACGAGCAGTACTTC	CASSQPEGYEQYF
many	NA	TRBV4-3	TRBJ2-7	TGCGCCAGCAGCCAAGATCTCGATGTAGCAATTAAACGCGAGCAGTACTTC	CASSQDLDVAIKREQYF
NA	TRBD2	TRBV5-1	TRBJ2-2	TGCGCCAGCAGCGAAGGACTAGCGACCAACACCGGGGAGCTGTTTTTT	CASSEGLATNTGELFF
NA	TRBD1	TRBV5-1	TRBJ1-2	TGCGCCAGCAGCTTGTCTCAGGGGGACTATGGCTACACCTTC	CASSLSQGDYGYTF
NA	NA	TRBV20-1	TRBJ2-7	TGCAGTGCTGGGGGGACAGTCTCCTACGAGCAGTACTTC	CSAGGTVSYEQYF
NA	NA	TRBV12-3/TRBV12-4	TRBJ1-3	TGTGCCAGCATCGGGAGGTTCTCTGGAAACACCATATATTTT	CASIGRFSGNTIYF
few	NA	TRBV11-1	TRBJ2-7	TGTGCCAGCAGCGAACCGGGAACAGCTAGCTACGAGCAGTACTTC	CASSEPGTASYEQYF
few	NA	TRBV5-1	TRBJ1-2	TGCGCCAGCAGCTGGAACTCCGGGACGGGTAACTATGGCTACACCTTC	CASSWNSGTGNYGYTF
NA	NA	TRBV12-3/TRBV12-4	TRBJ2-7	TGTGCCAGCAGCACCGGGGCCATATATCTACAGTACTTC	CASSTGAIYLQYF
many	NA	TRBV15	TRBJ2-3	TGTGCCACCTCTGGGGGGTTAACAGATACGCAGTATTTT	CATSGGLTDTQYF
few	NA	TRBV20-1	TRBJ2-3	TGCAGTGCTAGTTCGCTAGCAGAGAGCACAGATACGCAGTATTTT	CSASSLAESTDTQYF
NA	NA	TRBV2	TRBJ1-1	TGTGCCAGCAGTGAATTTTACAAGGGCCAGGCTGAAGCTTTCTTT	CASSEFYKGQAEAFF